The sequence of this T cell receptor beta chain was determined in a study of cytomegalovirus exposure and HLA in healthy donors. Looking at the study overall: An analysis done earlier identified about 100 million unique TCR beta sequences from around 180 million T cells. General study points: For most TCR beta V segments, an earlier analysis put the productive rate at about 87% or about 30% of the time. While the bulk of TCR sequences proved rare, some public TCRs turned up in many donors. Researchers had no immune exposure information except CMV serostatus available.

The germline V gene encodes CDR1 MNHNS and CDR2 SASEGT. The CDR3 sequence is 14 residues long. Between the trimmed V and J ends, which lost 1 base and 1 base, there was a span of 8 bases. Vbeta (60) and Jbeta (13) primers were used in the PCR. Profiling relied on immunoSEQ multiplex PCR, and the TCRdb table lists in-frame clones only, not all of them. The table shows about 130,000 clones, with around 77% occurring only once. This clone is judged medium-sized. Antigen specificity is unknown. Sequences were obtained from PBMCs. The chain couples TRBV6-1 to TRBJ2-7; D perhaps matches TRBD2 (6 bases). This sequence was found in a male donor in good health and CMV-seropositive. CDR3: CASSEGGESYEQYF. Written as DNA, the CDR3 is TGTGCCAGCAGTGAAGGGGGGGAATCCTACGAGCAGTACTTC.